The rows below give T cell receptor beta chains drawn from one sample of a study of T-cell reconstitution after alpha-beta-depleted transplantation in children. A single record per CDR3 protein comes from TCRdb applying MiXCR to the PCR reads. The sample includes around 420,000 distinct CDR3 sequences, around 15% of them seen just once. Sequencing used PBMCs, mostly from graft donor cells, obtained 360 days after TCRalphabeta/CD19-depleted stem cell transplant. These receptor sequences come from a boy less than two years old who had a stem cell transplant for Wiskott-Aldrich syndrome, so the T cells may come from the graft donor. Both conserved end residues are part of each CDR3. Fields, in order: clone size, V gene, D gene, J gene, CDR3 DNA, CDR3 protein. The D gene is left open where the match is weak. Not every row has a clone size; where given, it reads once, few, many or a size class.

-	TRBV6-1	TRBD1	TRBJ2-5	TGTGCCAGCAGTGTACAGGGGAGTTTCGGGACCCAGTACTTC	CASSVQGSFGTQYF
few	TRBV12-3/TRBV12-4	TRBD1	TRBJ2-1	TGTGCCAGCAGTTTCGGATGGGACAGACCCTCCGAGGGGCAGTTCTTC	CASSFGWDRPSEGQFF
-	TRBV6-1	-	TRBJ1-6	TGTGCCAGCAGCCTCAGACAGGCGCAACTCTCCTATAATTCACCCCTCCACTTT	CASSLRQAQLSYNSPLHF
few	TRBV24-1	TRBD2	TRBJ2-1	TGTGCCACCAGTGAGGTAGCGGGTCCCCCCTATGAGCAGTTCTTC	CATSEVAGPPYEQFF
-	TRBV7-8	-	TRBJ1-2	TGTGCCAGCAGCCGGAATAAGGACCAACTCAGAGGTGGCTACACCTTC	CASSRNKDQLRGGYTF
-	TRBV18	-	TRBJ2-5	TGTGCCAGCTCACCACCGGGAATGGAGACCCAGTACTTC	CASSPPGMETQYF
-	TRBV4-3	TRBD2	TRBJ2-1	TGCGCCAGCAGCCAAGATTTAGCGGGAGGGTACAATGAGCAGTTCTTC	CASSQDLAGGYNEQFF
few	TRBV5-6	-	TRBJ2-5	TGTGCCAGCAGCTTGAAGGGGGGGTATACCCAGTACTTC	CASSLKGGYTQYF
once	TRBV20-1	-	TRBJ2-7	TGCAGTGCTAGACGACAATTGTGGCCGTTCCCCTACGAGCAGTACTTC	CSARRQLWPFPYEQYF
-	TRBV10-3	TRBD2	TRBJ2-1	TGTGCCATCGGGGCTAGCGGGGGCAATGAGCAGTTCTTC	CAIGASGGNEQFF
few	TRBV20-1	-	TRBJ2-7	TGCAGTGCTAGAATACGGTCCCTGACTAGCGAGCAGTACTTC	CSARIRSLTSEQYF
-	TRBV7-9	-	TRBJ2-5	TGTGCCAGCAGCTTACGAGGGATACAAGAGACCCAGTACTTC	CASSLRGIQETQYF
few	TRBV12-3/TRBV12-4	-	TRBJ2-7	TGTGCCAGCAGTTTCCAGACGGAACTCTACGAGCAGTACTTC	CASSFQTELYEQYF